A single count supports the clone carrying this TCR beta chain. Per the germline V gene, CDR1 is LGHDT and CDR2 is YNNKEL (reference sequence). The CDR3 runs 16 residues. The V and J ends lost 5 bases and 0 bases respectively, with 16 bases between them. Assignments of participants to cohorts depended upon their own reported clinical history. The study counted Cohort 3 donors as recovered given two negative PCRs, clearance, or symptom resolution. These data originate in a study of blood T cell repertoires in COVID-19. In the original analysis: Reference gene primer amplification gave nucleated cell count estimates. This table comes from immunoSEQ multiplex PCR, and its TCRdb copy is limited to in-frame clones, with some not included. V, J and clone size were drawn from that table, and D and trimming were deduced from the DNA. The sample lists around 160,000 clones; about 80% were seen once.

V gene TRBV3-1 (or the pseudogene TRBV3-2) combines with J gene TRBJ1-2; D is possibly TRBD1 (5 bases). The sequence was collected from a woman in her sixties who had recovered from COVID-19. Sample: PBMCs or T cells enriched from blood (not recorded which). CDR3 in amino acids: CASSGIWGDANYGYTF. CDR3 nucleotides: TGTGCCAGCAGCGGTATTTGGGGGGATGCTAACTATGGCTACACCTTC.